Presented here are 15 T cell receptor beta chains from one specimen sequenced in a study of blood T cell repertoires in COVID-19. Here immunoSEQ multiplex PCR was the method, and the copy in TCRdb shows in-frame clones only, minus some. The repertoire has 60,000 to 65,000 clones, about 76% of them found once; the top ten carry 4% to 5.5%. The sequenced sample consisted of peripheral blood. The receptors were sampled from a human donor in a cohort sampled during active COVID-19.

This chain connects TRBV19 to TRBJ1-2; D is unclear. Germline V gives CDR1 LNHDA, CDR2 SQIVND (reference sequence). V was cut by 2 bases and J by 2 bases, with 6 bases left in between. The CDR3 runs 13 residues. CDR3 residues: CASSIPGNYGYTF. The DNA of the CDR3 is TGTGCCAGTAGTATACCAGGCAACTATGGCTACACCTTC.

The chain has TRBV25-1 and TRBJ1-1; tentatively, D is TRBD1 (5 bases). Germline V gene lookup returns CDR1 MGHDK and CDR2 SYGVNS. This CDR3 region has 16 residues. V lost 1 base and J lost 1, with 13 bases in between. The CDR3 nucleotides are TGTGCCAGCAGTGAATCTGGGGCGAGGCGGAACACTGAAGCTTTCTTT. Protein sequence: CASSESGARRNTEAFF. The full variable domain, with the rest looked up from reference TRBV25-1 and TRBJ1-1, is EADIYQTPRYLVIGTGKKITLECSQTMGHDKMYWYQQDPGMELHLIHYSYGVNSTEKGDLSSESTVSRIRTEHFPLTLESARPSHTSQYLCASSESGARRNTEAFFGQGTRLTVV.

This rearrangement joins TRBV5-1 to TRBJ1-1; 7 nucleotides align to TRBD1. Trimming at V came to 3 bases and at J to 9 bases, leaving 2 bases not matched to a gene. The CDR3 spans 11 residues. The germline V gene has CDR1 SGHRS and CDR2 YFSETQ. Here the CDR3 reads CASSWGQQAFF. CDR3 coding DNA: TGCGCCAGCAGCTGGGGACAGCAAGCTTTCTTT.

This clone has only a few counts. The V gene is TRBV18, the J gene TRBJ1-3, with D maybe TRBD1 (5 bases). Germline assignment: CDR1 KGHSH and CDR2 LQKENI. This CDR3 spans 15 amino acids. The V end lost 3 bases, the J end lost 0 bases, and 9 bases lay between the germline ends. CDR3 loop: CASSPDMVSGNTIYF. The CDR3 DNA follows: TGTGCCAGCTCACCGGACATGGTCTCTGGAAACACCATATATTTT.

The rearrangement joins TRBV9 to TRBJ2-7; the D is unclear. This CDR3 has 15 amino acids. V was clipped by 2 bases and J by 1 base, with 13 bases between them. CDR1 and CDR2 from the germline V gene are SGDLS and YYNGEE. Here the CDR3 DNA reads TGTGCCAGCAGCGTGGGTGGCGGAACGTCCTACGAGCAGTACTTC. As protein: CASSVGGGTSYEQYF.

The V call is TRBV9, the J call TRBJ1-4; no firm D call. This CDR3 has 14 residues. CDR1 and CDR2 (germline): SGDLS, YYNGEE. Trimming stripped 6 bases from V and 2 bases from J, with 11 bases between. The CDR3 region has the DNA TGTGCCAGCACCCCGGGTGGGACTAATGAAAAACTGTTTTTT. Encoded protein: CASTPGGTNEKLFF.

The chain's CDR3 is CASSGQGSTEAFF. Written as DNA, the CDR3 is TGTGCCAGCAGCGGCCAGGGGAGCACTGAAGCTTTCTTT. The V gene is TRBV3-1 (or the pseudogene TRBV3-2), the J gene TRBJ1-1; possible D gene TRBD1, 6 bases. The CDR3 consists of 13 residues. The V end was cut by 5 bases, the J end by 4 bases, with 11 bases between. Germline CDR1 reads LGHDT; CDR2 reads YNNKEL (reference sequence).

The chain has TRBV30 and TRBJ2-7, with D possibly being TRBD1 (5 bases). The CDR3 contains 14 residues. Looked up from germline, CDR1 is GTSNPN and CDR2 is SVGIG (reference sequence). Trimming removed 1 base at V and 4 bases at J, with 14 bases between. This CDR3 reads CAWSGAGRSYEQYF. CDR3 DNA: TGTGCCTGGAGTGGGGCAGGGCGATCTTACGAGCAGTACTTC.

The chain recombines TRBV29-1 with TRBJ2-1; TRBD1 matches 7 bases. J was trimmed by 8 bases and V by 1 base; bases with no gene match: 11. The CDR3 is 15 amino acids. Per the germline V gene, CDR1 is SQVTM and CDR2 is ANQGSEA. For the CDR3, the DNA is TGCAGCGTTGAAGGGCGTAAGGGGGCGATCTATGAGCAGTTCTTC. It is translated as CSVEGRKGAIYEQFF.

This sequence joins TRBV7-2 and TRBJ1-2; TRBD1 agrees at 7 bases. V shed 1 base, J shed 7 bases, and the junction held 9 bases outside the gene matches. The CDR3 extends over 15 amino acids. The germline gives CDR1 SGHTA, CDR2 FQGNSA. The CDR3 sequence is CASSLDNRGVGGYTF. The CDR3 DNA follows: TGTGCCAGCAGCTTAGATAACAGGGGAGTTGGTGGCTACACCTTC.

This clone has a count of ten or more. The chain recombines TRBV7-2 with TRBJ1-3; D is ambiguous. Trimming cost V 1 base and J 9 bases, with 4 bases left between them. The CDR3 is made up of 11 amino acids. Germline CDR1 SGHTA, CDR2 FQGNSA. The CDR3: CASSLDGTIYF. CDR3 in DNA: TGTGCCAGCAGCTTAGACGGCACCATATATTTT.

The CDR3 loop is CASSKDDYYGYTF. CDR3 coding DNA: TGTGCCAGCAGCAAAGACGACTACTATGGCTACACCTTC. The V call is TRBV21-1, the J call TRBJ1-2. TRBV21-1 is reported as a pseudogene. The CDR3 totals 13 residues.

This clone was seen more than once but under ten times. The chain combines TRBV13 with TRBJ1-1; TRBD1 agrees at 10 bases. J was trimmed by 2 bases and V by 5 bases; bases with no gene match: 8. Germline V gene lookup returns CDR1 PRHDT and CDR2 FYEKMQ (reference sequence). CDR3 length: 16 amino acids. In DNA, the CDR3 is TGTGCCAGCAGCGTCGACAGGGGGCTTCTAAACACTGAAGCTTTCTTT. This sequence encodes CASSVDRGLLNTEAFF. The whole variable domain, filled in from reference TRBV13 and TRBJ1-1, reads AAGVIQSPRHLIKEKRETATLKCYPIPRHDTVYWYQQGPGQDPQFLISFYEKMQSDKGSIPDRFSAQQFSDYHSELNMSSLELGDSALYFCASSVDRGLLNTEAFFGQGTRLTVV.

This chain's CDR3 is CSASRASGGYEQYF. DNA of the CDR3: TGCAGTGCTAGTCGAGCTTCCGGGGGGTACGAGCAGTACTTC. The gene calls are TRBV20-1 and TRBJ2-7, with 7 bases matching TRBD2. The CDR3 consists of 14 residues. The germline V gene has CDR1 DFQATT and CDR2 SNEGSKA (reference sequence). The V and J ends lost 3 bases and 4 bases, in that order; junction bases with no gene match: 9.

CDR3 residues: CASSPRVGAFDQPQHF. In DNA, the CDR3 is TGTGCCAGCAGCCCCCGAGTGGGGGCGTTCGATCAGCCCCAGCATTTT. The V call is TRBV5-8, the J call TRBJ1-5; D is perhaps TRBD1 (6 bases). The CDR3 is made up of 16 amino acids. Trimming removed 4 bases from V and 5 bases from J, with 19 bases in between. The germline V gene has CDR1 SGHTS and CDR2 YDEGEE.